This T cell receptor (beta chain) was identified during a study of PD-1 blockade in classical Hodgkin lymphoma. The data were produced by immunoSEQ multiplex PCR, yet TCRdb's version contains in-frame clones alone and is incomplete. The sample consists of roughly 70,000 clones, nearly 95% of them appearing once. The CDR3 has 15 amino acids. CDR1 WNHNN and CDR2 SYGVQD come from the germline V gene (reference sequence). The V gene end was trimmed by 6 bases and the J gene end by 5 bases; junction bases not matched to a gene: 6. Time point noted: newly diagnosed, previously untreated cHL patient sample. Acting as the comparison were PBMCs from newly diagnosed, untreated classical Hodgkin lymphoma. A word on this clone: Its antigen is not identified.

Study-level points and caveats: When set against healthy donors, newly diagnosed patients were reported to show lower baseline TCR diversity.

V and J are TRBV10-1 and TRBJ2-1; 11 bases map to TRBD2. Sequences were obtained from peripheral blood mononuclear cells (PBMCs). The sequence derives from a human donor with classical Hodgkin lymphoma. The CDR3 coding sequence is TGCGCCAGCAGCCCGACTAGCGGGATTAACAATGAGCAGTTCTTC. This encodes CASSPTSGINNEQFF.